The 27 T cell receptor beta chains given below trace back to one sample, sequenced in a study of siplizumab effects on memory and regulatory T cells. Sequencing used immunoSEQ multiplex PCR; TCRdb keeps in-frame clones, though not all of them. In the table there are about 100,000 clones, approximately 90% of which are singletons. Sequencing was carried out using Tregs sorted from blood. All receptors derive from a human donor in good health.

The chain combines TRBV19 with TRBJ1-2; 7 bases line up with TRBD1. The V gene end was trimmed by 5 bases and the J gene end by 6 bases; junction bases not matched to a gene: 12. The CDR3 contains 15 residues. Germline CDR1 reads LNHDA; CDR2 reads SQIVND (reference sequence). The CDR3 sequence: CASSSPGTVLHGYTF. CDR3 in DNA: TGTGCCAGTAGTTCACCCGGGACAGTCCTTCATGGCTACACCTTC.

The rearrangement links TRBV7-9 to TRBJ2-7; D may correspond to TRBD1 or TRBD2 (5 bases each). The germline CDR1 and CDR2 sequences are SEHNR and FQNEAQ (reference sequence). The CDR3 extends over 14 amino acids. Trimming pared 6 bases from V and 2 bases from J, leaving 14 bases between. The CDR3 is CASSPGPNTYEQYF. The CDR3, as DNA: TGTGCCAGCAGTCCGGGACCCAATACCTACGAGCAGTACTTC.

The V call is TRBV7-9, the J call TRBJ1-1, with D unclear. V lost 1 base to trimming and J lost 1 base, with 7 bases between them. The CDR3 sequence is 14 residues long. Germline CDR1 SEHNR, CDR2 FQNEAQ (reference sequence). For the CDR3, the DNA is TGTGCCAGCAGCTTAGGGCGACAGAACACTGAAGCTTTCTTT. Amino acids: CASSLGRQNTEAFF.

This sequence joins TRBV7-3 and TRBJ2-3; D is unclear. The V end was cut by 1 base, the J end by 0 bases, with 8 bases between. Germline loops: CDR1 SGHTA, CDR2 FQGTGA. The CDR3 loop spans 15 amino acids. CDR3 coding DNA: TGTGCCAGCAGCTTAAGCCACTTTAGCACAGATACGCAGTATTTT. Translating gives CASSLSHFSTDTQYF.

The chain has TRBV5-1 and TRBJ2-3; 7 bases map to TRBD2. Germline V gene sequence: CDR1 SGHRS, CDR2 YFSETQ. The CDR3 has 13 amino acids. V trimming: 4 bases; J trimming: 5 bases; junction bases outside the gene matches: 4. The CDR3 loop is CASSTGGGDTQYF. CDR3 DNA sequence: TGCGCCAGCAGCACGGGAGGCGGAGATACGCAGTATTTT.

The V and J genes are TRBV6-1 and TRBJ2-5, with no clear D. Near its end, the DNA agrees better with TRBJ2-7, so the J call may be wrong. Germline V CDR1 and CDR2: MNHNS, SASEGT. The CDR3 is 15 residues long. The DNA for the CDR3 is TGTGCCAGCAGTACTACAATACCTCCCGGTTACGAGCAGTACTTC. Protein: CASSTTIPPGYEQYF.

The chain is built from TRBV2 and TRBJ2-6; tentatively, D is TRBD2 (5 bases). In germline, CDR1 is SNHLY, CDR2 FYNNEI. The CDR3 loop spans 15 amino acids. The V and J ends lost 5 bases and 0 bases respectively, with 8 bases between them. CDR3 protein: CASSTGFSGANVLTF. For the CDR3, the DNA is TGTGCCAGCAGTACGGGATTCTCTGGGGCCAACGTCCTGACTTTC.

Concerning this clone: Additional DNA sequences in this sample encode the identical CDR3. The chain has TRBV7-3 and TRBJ2-1, with D unresolved. V lost 2 bases to trimming and J lost 4 bases, with 6 bases between them. The germline gives CDR1 SGHTA, CDR2 FQGTGA. This CDR3 has 13 amino acids. The DNA for the CDR3 is TGTGCCAGCAGCTTAGGTTTTTACAATGAGCAGTTCTTC. This sequence encodes CASSLGFYNEQFF.

This chain joins TRBV4-1 and TRBJ2-3; a weak D match, TRBD2 (6 bases). This CDR3 is 15 amino acids long. V lost 2 bases to trimming and J lost 6 bases, with 15 bases between them. CDR1 and CDR2 from the germline V gene are MGHRA and YSYEKL. The CDR3 sequence is CASSQQTSNMDTQYF. The CDR3 DNA sequence: TGCGCCAGCAGCCAACAGACTAGTAATATGGATACGCAGTATTTT.

The CDR3 DNA is TGTGCCAGCAGCTTAGTTTTAACAGATACGCAGTATTTT. Residues: CASSLVLTDTQYF. The chain is built from TRBV7-2 and TRBJ2-3; D gene uncertain. CDR1 and CDR2 (germline): SGHTA, FQGNSA. With 1 base removed from V and 3 bases from J, the gap between germline ends came to 5 bases. This CDR3 has 13 amino acids.

The rearrangement uses TRBV6-1 and TRBJ2-7, with TRBD2 matching 11 bases. V shed 4 bases, J shed 7 bases, and the junction held 12 bases outside the gene matches. The CDR3 runs 16 residues. Germline loops: CDR1 MNHNS, CDR2 SASEGT. CDR3 residues: CASSGPTSGSFGEQYF. In DNA, the CDR3 is TGTGCCAGCAGTGGGCCTACTAGCGGGAGTTTCGGGGAGCAGTACTTC.

The chain uses TRBV19 and TRBJ1-2; D ambiguous. Germline CDR1 is LNHDA and CDR2 is SQIVND (reference sequence). This CDR3 contains 14 residues. Trimming removed 4 bases at V and 3 bases at J, with 12 bases between. CDR3 coding DNA: TGTGCCAGTAGTAGCAGAGGAAGAGACTATGGCTACACCTTC. Its translation: CASSSRGRDYGYTF.

The chain links TRBV9 to TRBJ2-3; 12 bases are shared with TRBD1. The CDR3 spans 17 residues. CDR1 is SGDLS, CDR2 YYNGEE, per germline. Germline trimming cut 0 bases from V and 4 bases from J; bases unmatched to any gene: 6. CDR3 sequence: CASSVAPGQGAPDTQYF. In nucleotides, the CDR3 is TGTGCCAGCAGCGTAGCTCCGGGACAGGGGGCGCCAGATACGCAGTATTTT.

Note on this clone: At one boundary the junction diverges from the germline segment, which might be a read error. The chain recombines TRBV5-5 with TRBJ1-2, with no clear D. CDR3 length: 9 amino acids. Germline V gene data show CDR1 as SGHKS and CDR2 as YYEKEE (reference sequence). The CDR3 region has the DNA TGTGCCAGCAGCTCCGTCAAGGGTTTC. Its protein product is CASSSVKGF.

This clone was detected only a few times. This chain joins TRBV7-9 and TRBJ1-1; the match to TRBD1 covers 11 bases. V was clipped by 6 bases and J by 11 bases; unmatched bases: 14. The CDR3 spans 15 residues. The germline V gene encodes CDR1 SEHNR and CDR2 FQNEAQ (reference sequence). In DNA form, the CDR3 reads TGTGCCAGCAGTACAGGACAGGGGGCCATCAAAGAGGCTTTCTTT. It encodes CASSTGQGAIKEAFF.

This sequence joins TRBV19 and TRBJ2-1; the match to TRBD2 covers 8 bases. V trimming: 1 base; J trimming: 5 bases; junction bases outside the gene matches: 4. The CDR3 runs 15 residues. CDR1 and CDR2 (germline): LNHDA, SQIVND (reference sequence). DNA of the CDR3: TGTGCCAGTAGTATAGGTCCAGCGGGGGACAATGAGCAGTTCTTC. This gives the protein CASSIGPAGDNEQFF.

The chain recombines TRBV28 with TRBJ1-5; the D is unclear. The CDR3 is 12 amino acids. CDR1 and CDR2 (germline): MDHEN, SYDVKM. The germline V and J ends were trimmed by 3 bases and 6 bases, with 6 bases remaining between them. The chain's CDR3 is CASSFWAQPQHF. The CDR3 DNA sequence: TGTGCCAGCAGTTTCTGGGCTCAGCCCCAGCATTTT.

The chain couples TRBV5-3 to TRBJ2-7; 7 nucleotides line up with TRBD2. TRBV5-3 is sorted into the ORF group, with uncertain function. The V gene end was trimmed by 1 base and the J gene end by 3 bases; junction bases not matched to a gene: 7. The CDR3 is 15 amino acids. CDR3: CARSLIVAGFYEQYF. The CDR3 DNA sequence: TGTGCCAGAAGCTTGATAGTAGCGGGTTTCTACGAGCAGTACTTC.

Concerning this clone itself: Mismatch with germline at one junction end may stem from a read error. This sequence joins TRBV6-6 and TRBJ1-5, with D perhaps matching TRBD1 (5 bases). From germline, CDR1 is MNHNY and CDR2 SVGAGI (reference sequence). This CDR3 comprises 15 residues. The CDR3 sequence: CASSSRQGIYHPQHF. The CDR3 coding sequence is TGTGCCAGCAGCTCTCGGCAGGGTATTTATCATCCCCAGCATTTT.

CDR3 sequence: CASSIKGKGGQGRNQPQHF. The CDR3 region has the DNA TGTGCCAGCAGCATCAAAGGTAAAGGGGGACAGGGGAGAAATCAGCCCCAGCATTTT. This chain connects TRBV7-2 to TRBJ1-5; 10 nucleotides agree with TRBD1. The germline gives CDR1 SGHTA, CDR2 FQGNSA. V was pared by 5 bases and J by 4 bases, with 17 bases of the junction left unmatched. The CDR3 length is 19 residues.

This clone was counted once. In DNA form, the CDR3 reads TGCAGCGTCGTAAGGGGGACTCTTAGCTCCTACAATGAGCAGTTCTTC. Amino acids: CSVVRGTLSSYNEQFF. The chain recombines TRBV29-1 with TRBJ2-1, with D possibly called TRBD1 or TRBD2 (6 bases each). The CDR3 has 16 amino acids. Trimming pared 6 bases from V and 0 bases from J, leaving 18 bases between. CDR1 and CDR2 (germline): SQVTM, ANQGSEA.

The chain links TRBV28 to TRBJ2-1; TRBD1 or TRBD2 may be the D gene (5 bases each). The V end was cut by 8 bases, the J end by 4 bases, with 21 bases between. Germline CDR1 and CDR2: MDHEN and SYDVKM. The CDR3 runs 16 residues. In nucleotides, the CDR3 is TGTGCCAGCGCAAATGTCTACGGGGCCGGATACAATGAGCAGTTCTTC. Its protein product is CASANVYGAGYNEQFF.

The chain employs TRBV9 and TRBJ2-7; D gene uncertain. The V and J ends lost 0 bases and 0 bases respectively, with 13 bases between them. The CDR3 is 16 amino acids. Germline CDR1 SGDLS, CDR2 YYNGEE. As DNA, the CDR3 is TGTGCCAGCAGCGTAGGTCGGATAACCGGCTCCTACGAGCAGTACTTC. Encoded protein: CASSVGRITGSYEQYF.

This clone was seen a single time. A junction boundary mismatches the germline segment, possibly from a read error. The chain uses TRBV7-7 and TRBJ1-3; no clear D gene. Germline CDR1 reads SSHAT; CDR2 reads FNYEAQ (reference sequence). The CDR3 length is 13 residues. The CDR3 region has the DNA TGTGCTAGCAGCCCTGGAGCTGGAAACACCATATATTTT. Its translation is CASSPGAGNTIYF. Full variable domain (remainder filled in from reference TRBV7-7 and TRBJ1-3): GAGVSQSPRYKVTKRGQDVTLRCDPISSHATLYWYQQALGQGPEFLTYFNYEAQPDKSGLPSDRFSAERPEGSISTLTIQRTEQRDSAMYRCASSPGAGNTIYFGEGSWLTVV.

This clone was seen a single time. The chain carries TRBV7-9 and TRBJ1-2; 9 nucleotides line up with TRBD1. Germline V gives CDR1 SEHNR, CDR2 FQNEAQ (reference sequence). This CDR3 has 16 residues. After removal of 3 bases from V and 3 bases from J, the junction contained 8 bases not matched to a gene. In DNA, the CDR3 is TGTGCCAGCAGCTTGCGGACAGGGGTCATGGACTATGGCTACACCTTC. Its protein product is CASSLRTGVMDYGYTF.

This sequence joins TRBV10-1 and TRBJ2-7, with D possibly matching TRBD2 (5 bases). Per the germline V gene, CDR1 is WNHNN and CDR2 is SYGVQD (reference sequence). CDR3 length: 17 amino acids. V was pared by 3 bases and J by 3 bases, with 21 bases between. The CDR3 sequence: CASSDFFGEIPLYEQYF. The CDR3 DNA reads as TGCGCCAGCAGTGACTTCTTTGGGGAGATACCTCTCTACGAGCAGTACTTC.

The V gene is TRBV28, the J gene TRBJ1-2; D perhaps matches TRBD1 (5 bases). V shed 5 bases and J shed 4 bases, with 14 bases lying between them. The CDR3 has 14 residues. CDR1 is MDHEN, CDR2 SYDVKM, per germline. This chain's CDR3 is CASSLLTDTYGYTF. The CDR3 nucleotides are TGTGCCAGCAGTCTATTGACAGATACCTATGGCTACACCTTC.